This TCR beta chain is drawn from a study of T cells in women clearing cervical HPV infection. About this clone: Its antigen is not known. The read is 3 residues too short to cover the CDR3 end, so that end is filled in from the germline J gene.

HPV was found by MY09/MY11 PCR and dot-blot genotyping. The V and J ends lost 5 bases and 6 bases, in that order; junction bases with no gene match: 9. Germline-derived CDR1 and CDR2 are SGHTA and FQGNSA. This CDR3 has 15 residues. Average input was approximately 1,100 ng genomic DNA for immunoSEQ TCR beta CDR3 amplification. Only in-frame clones appear in the TCRdb table, and some are missing; sequencing was by immunoSEQ multiplex PCR. The sample includes fewer than 35,000 clones. Study-level results: A classifier using richness and V gene abundances reached an AUC of 0.83. Cases carried less TRBV6-7 than controls: about 0.1% versus 0.15%.

Sequencing was carried out using blood buffy coat. The clonotype was recovered from a woman between 18 and 70 years old with a cervical HPV16 infection that either progressed to CIN3+ or cleared (not recorded which). The rearrangement links TRBV7-2 to TRBJ2-5; 10 nucleotides match TRBD1. CDR3 DNA (partial): TGTGCCAGCAGCGACTCCGGGACAGGGGTAAAGACC. Its translation: CASSDSGTGVKT. The entire CDR3 sequence reads CASSDSGTGVKTQYF.